The clone carrying this T cell receptor beta chain was counted a few times. The data are from a study of blood T cell repertoires in COVID-19. Study-level information: Samples taken during acute and convalescent COVID-19 were collected in the United States, Italy and Spain. Sample material is recorded as cDNA or gDNA derived from T cells, B-cell-depleted T cells, or PBMCs.

Germline CDR1 reads SGHDN; CDR2 reads FVKESK. CDR3 length equals 21 residues. V shed 4 bases, J shed 8 bases, and the junction held 21 bases outside the gene matches. In the study's own analysis: Amplifying reference gene primers gave estimates of nucleated cell counts. Data came from immunoSEQ multiplex PCR; TCRdb stores just in-frame clones and leaves some out. V, J and clone size are those of that table, while D and trimming were read from the DNA. The repertoire holds around 200,000 clones, with about nine tenths as singletons. This chain joins TRBV14 and TRBJ2-1, with 15 nucleotides matching TRBD2. This TCR was sampled from a man older than 75 with acute or convalescent COVID-19. Sequenced sample: peripheral blood. The CDR3 here is CASSPIIRESGGLAGGYEQFF. CDR3 nucleotide sequence: TGTGCCAGCAGCCCCATCATCCGGGAGTCAGGAGGACTAGCGGGAGGGTATGAGCAGTTCTTC.